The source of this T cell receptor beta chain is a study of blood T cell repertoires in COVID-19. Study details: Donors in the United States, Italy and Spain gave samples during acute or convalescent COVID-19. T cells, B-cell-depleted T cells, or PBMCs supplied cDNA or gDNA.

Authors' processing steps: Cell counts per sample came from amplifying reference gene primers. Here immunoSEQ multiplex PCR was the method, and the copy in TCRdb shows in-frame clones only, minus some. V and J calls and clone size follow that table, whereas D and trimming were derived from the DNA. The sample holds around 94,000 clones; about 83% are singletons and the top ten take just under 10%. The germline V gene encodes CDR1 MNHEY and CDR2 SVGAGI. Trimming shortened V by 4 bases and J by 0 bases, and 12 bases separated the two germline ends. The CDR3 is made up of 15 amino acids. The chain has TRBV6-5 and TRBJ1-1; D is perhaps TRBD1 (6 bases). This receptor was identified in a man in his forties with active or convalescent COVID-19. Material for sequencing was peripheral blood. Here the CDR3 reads CASSSRTVMNTEAFF. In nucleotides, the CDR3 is TGTGCCAGCAGTTCCCGGACAGTGATGAACACTGAAGCTTTCTTT.